Below, 18 T cell receptor beta chains from the same sample are listed, as sequenced in a study of chemoradiotherapy in HPV16-positive cancers. Measured with immunoSEQ multiplex PCR; TCRdb has only the in-frame clones, and not every one. The sample holds more than 10,000 clones; around 85% are singletons and the top ten take roughly 6.2%. The material was blood, obtained from a patient who underwent chemoradiotherapy. These receptors were collected from a human donor with HPV-associated anogenital cancer.

The V and J genes are TRBV5-1 and TRBJ1-4, with 7 nucleotides matching TRBD1. Germline V CDR1 and CDR2: SGHRS, YFSETQ. J gave up 4 bases and V 4 bases, and 13 bases lay outside the gene matches. This CDR3 has 17 residues. The CDR3: CASSGGSLGQYNEKLFF. In nucleotides, the CDR3 is TGCGCCAGCAGCGGAGGAAGTCTGGGACAGTATAATGAAAAACTGTTTTTT. Drawing the rest from reference TRBV5-1 and TRBJ1-4, the complete variable domain is KAGVTQTPRYLIKTRGQQVTLSCSPISGHRSVSWYQQTPGQGLQFLFEYFSETQRNKGNFPGRFSGRQFSNSRSEMNVSTLELGDSALYLCASSGGSLGQYNEKLFFGSGTQLSVL.

The chain has TRBV5-1 and TRBJ2-1, with 9 bases identical to TRBD2. CDR3 length equals 15 residues. Germline CDR1 is SGHRS and CDR2 is YFSETQ. J was trimmed by 8 bases and V by 0 bases; bases with no gene match: 6. DNA for the CDR3: TGCGCCAGCAGCTTGGTTTGGCGGGGGGGCGATGAGCAGTTCTTC. Amino acids: CASSLVWRGGDEQFF.

DNA for the CDR3: TGTGCCAGTAGTATAAGGGGCACGGGAAACACCGGGGAGCTGTTTTTT. Its translation is CASSIRGTGNTGELFF. The rearrangement uses TRBV19 and TRBJ2-2, with D perhaps being TRBD1 or TRBD2 (5 bases each). Trimming stripped 2 bases from V and 2 bases from J, with 12 bases between. Germline V gene lookup returns CDR1 LNHDA and CDR2 SQIVND (reference sequence). The CDR3 is 16 residues long. Drawing the rest from reference TRBV19 and TRBJ2-2, the complete variable domain is DGGITQSPKYLFRKEGQNVTLSCEQNLNHDAMYWYRQDPGQGLRLIYYSQIVNDFQKGDIAEGYSVSREKKESFPLTVTSAQKNPTAFYLCASSIRGTGNTGELFFGEGSRLTVL.

The chain employs TRBV2 and TRBJ2-2; 13 positions match TRBD2. The CDR3 consists of 15 residues. CDR1 is SNHLY and CDR2 is FYNNEI in the germline V gene. Trimming removed 6 bases from V and 6 bases from J; junction bases left unmatched: 4. The CDR3 loop reads CASRQLAGGPGELFF. CDR3 DNA sequence: TGTGCCAGCAGACAACTAGCGGGGGGGCCCGGGGAGCTGTTTTTT.

This clone was detected once. The chain employs TRBV7-2 and TRBJ1-2; 7 positions match TRBD1. Germline assignment: CDR1 SGHTA and CDR2 FQGNSA. The CDR3 contains 16 residues. Losses at the gene ends were 1 base for V and 4 bases for J; bases not matched to a gene: 9. In DNA form, the CDR3 reads TGTGCCAGCAGCTTAGTAGGATGGGACAGTACCTATGGCTACACCTTC. The encoded protein is CASSLVGWDSTYGYTF.

This clone was detected once. The chain recombines TRBV5-4 with TRBJ2-3, with TRBD1 identical over 8 bases. This CDR3 is built from 17 residues. Germline values: CDR1 SGHNT, CDR2 YYREEE (reference sequence). The junction had 12 bases not matched to a gene; V was cut back by 5 bases and J by 1 base. The CDR3 sequence: CASSHTIGGQGTDTQYF. CDR3 nucleotides: TGTGCCAGCAGTCATACTATCGGGGGACAGGGCACAGATACGCAGTATTTT.

The CDR3: CSASMGGPQYF. The CDR3 nucleotides read TGCAGTGCTAGTATGGGGGGGCCCCAGTACTTC. The chain combines TRBV20-1 with TRBJ2-5; possibly TRBD2 for D (7 bases). Germline values: CDR1 DFQATT, CDR2 SNEGSKA (reference sequence). V lost 3 bases and J 9 bases, leaving 11 bases between the germline ends. This CDR3 comprises 11 residues.

In this sample, this clone turned up once. This chain connects TRBV2 to TRBJ2-1; tentative D call: TRBD2 (7 bases). V lost 5 bases, J lost 0 bases, and 11 bases lay in between. Germline V CDR1 and CDR2: SNHLY, FYNNEI. The CDR3 consists of 15 residues. DNA of the CDR3: TGTGCCAGCAGTTCTCGGGGGGCCTCCTACAATGAGCAGTTCTTC. This codes for CASSSRGASYNEQFF. Full variable domain (missing parts from reference TRBV2 and TRBJ2-1): EPEVTQTPSHQVTQMGQEVILRCVPISNHLYFYWYRQILGQKVEFLVSFYNNEISEKSEIFDDQFSVERPDGSNFTLKIRSTKLEDSAMYFCASSSRGASYNEQFFGPGTRLTVL.

The V and J genes are TRBV7-8 and TRBJ1-4; the match to TRBD1 covers 7 bases. The CDR3 extends over 18 amino acids. V dropped 5 bases and J dropped 6; count of bases not matched to a gene: 18. The germline V gene has CDR1 SGHVS and CDR2 FQNEAQ. The CDR3 loop is CASSPRGRQGVYDEKLFF. The CDR3 nucleotides are TGTGCCAGCAGCCCAAGGGGGCGACAGGGTGTGTACGATGAAAAACTGTTTTTT. Complete variable domain (other parts from reference TRBV7-8 and TRBJ1-4): GAGVSQSPRYKVAKRGQDVALRCDPISGHVSLFWYQQALGQGPEFLTYFQNEAQLDKSGLPSDRFFAERPEGSVSTLKIQRTQQEDSAVYLCASSPRGRQGVYDEKLFFGSGTQLSVL.

This chain connects TRBV7-9 to TRBJ2-3; D not resolved. Trimming stripped 2 bases from V and 3 bases from J, with 9 bases between. Germline V gene lookup returns CDR1 SEHNR and CDR2 FQNEAQ (reference sequence). The CDR3 is made up of 14 amino acids. In DNA form, the CDR3 reads TGTGCCAGCAGCTTAAGGGTTGTTACAGATACGCAGTATTTT. This codes for CASSLRVVTDTQYF. Using reference TRBV7-9 and TRBJ2-3 for the parts outside the CDR3, the full variable domain is DTGVSQNPRHKITKRGQNVTFRCDPISEHNRLYWYRQTLGQGPEFLTYFQNEAQLEKSRLLSDRFSAERPKGSFSTLEIQRTEQGDSAMYLCASSLRVVTDTQYFGPGTRLTVL.

The V call is TRBV19, the J call TRBJ2-7; TRBD1 matches 7 bases. J lost 2 bases, V lost 3 bases, and 4 bases had no gene match. This CDR3 has 14 residues. In germline, CDR1 is LNHDA, CDR2 SQIVND (reference sequence). The CDR3 loop reads CASSIYRGTYEQYF. CDR3 nucleotide sequence: TGTGCCAGTAGTATTTACAGGGGTACCTACGAGCAGTACTTC.

V gene TRBV7-2 combines with J gene TRBJ2-1; D may be TRBD1 or TRBD2 (7 bases each). This CDR3 has 15 residues. Germline CDR1 is SGHTA and CDR2 is FQGNSA. The ends were cut back, 7 bases at V and 3 bases at J, with 16 bases in the middle. DNA for the CDR3: TGTGCCAGCACCCCGGGGGGACAGAGCTACAATGAGCAGTTCTTC. Its translation: CASTPGGQSYNEQFF.

V is TRBV15 and J is TRBJ1-2, with 8 positions matching TRBD1. In germline, CDR1 is LNHNV, CDR2 YYDKDF (reference sequence). The CDR3 sequence is 14 residues long. J gave up 7 bases and V 5 bases, and 9 bases lay outside the gene matches. The CDR3 DNA follows: TGTGCCACCAGCGGACAGGGTAGTTCGGCTGGCTACACCTTC. It codes for CATSGQGSSAGYTF.

The V gene is TRBV10-3, the J gene TRBJ2-7, with D possibly matching TRBD1 (6 bases). V lost 4 bases and J 7 bases, leaving 8 bases between the germline ends. The germline CDR1 and CDR2 sequences are ENHRY and SYGVKD. The CDR3 sequence is 11 residues long. The CDR3 is CAISAGDEQYF. The CDR3 coding sequence is TGTGCCATCAGTGCAGGGGATGAGCAGTACTTC.

This clone occurred once. The chain is built from TRBV7-9 and TRBJ2-1; the D gene is possibly TRBD1 (5 bases). The ends were cut back, 2 bases at V and 4 bases at J, with 9 bases in the middle. The germline CDR1 and CDR2 sequences are SEHNR and FQNEAQ (reference sequence). The CDR3 has 14 residues. CDR3 coding DNA: TGTGCCAGCAGCTTATCCCAGGGTTACAATGAGCAGTTCTTC. It specifies CASSLSQGYNEQFF. Full variable domain (missing parts from reference TRBV7-9 and TRBJ2-1): DTGVSQNPRHKITKRGQNVTFRCDPISEHNRLYWYRQTLGQGPEFLTYFQNEAQLEKSRLLSDRFSAERPKGSFSTLEIQRTEQGDSAMYLCASSLSQGYNEQFFGPGTRLTVL.

V is TRBV14 and J is TRBJ2-1; possible D gene TRBD1, 5 bases. CDR3 size: 15 residues. Trimming pared 6 bases from V and 0 bases from J, leaving 12 bases between. CDR1 is SGHDN and CDR2 is FVKESK in the germline V gene. The CDR3 region is CASSPRVSSYNEQFF. DNA of the CDR3: TGTGCCAGCAGTCCCAGGGTCAGCTCCTACAATGAGCAGTTCTTC.

The chain employs TRBV28 and TRBJ1-5, with D possibly being TRBD1 (5 bases). Trimming pared 2 bases from V and 2 bases from J, leaving 13 bases between. This CDR3 contains 16 residues. Germline loops: CDR1 MDHEN, CDR2 SYDVKM. The CDR3 region is CASSLGGISGNQPQHF. The CDR3 DNA is TGTGCCAGCAGTTTAGGGGGGATCTCGGGCAATCAGCCCCAGCATTTT.

The chain carries TRBV5-6 and TRBJ1-6, with D possibly matching TRBD1 (6 bases). The CDR3 runs 17 residues. The germline V gene encodes CDR1 SGHDT and CDR2 YYEEEE. Trimming took 1 base from V and 9 from J, leaving 20 bases between them. The CDR3 loop reads CASSLYTGTSGGSPLHF. Written as DNA, the CDR3 is TGTGCCAGCAGCTTGTACACAGGGACTAGTGGTGGTTCACCCCTCCACTTT.